The entry below gives a single T cell receptor beta chain sequence along with its context. Its matching antigen is unknown. Data came from immunoSEQ multiplex PCR; TCRdb stores just in-frame clones and leaves some out. The table lists roughly 380,000 clones, around 87% of them singletons. Germline loops: CDR1 SGHAT, CDR2 FQNNGV. CDR3 length: 13 amino acids. Trimming stripped 5 bases from V and 5 bases from J, with 9 bases between. This sample is part of a study of Ad26.COV2.S vaccination and SARS-CoV-2 variants. Notes on the study in general: Substantial breadth in spike-specific CD8+ and CD4+ T cell responses was reportedly seen after vaccination.

Noted treatment: about 20 received Ad26.COV2.S at low or high dose, single or two shots; 5 received placebo; per-sample allocation not given. Material that was analyzed had been drawn on day 63 after the first vaccine or placebo injection. The sequences come from peripheral blood, collected in a trial of Ad26.COV2.S vaccine versus placebo. The V and J genes are TRBV11-2 and TRBJ2-2; D ambiguous. This TCR was sampled from a person between 18 and 60 years old who received the Ad26.COV2.S COVID-19 vaccine or a placebo. CDR3 residues: CASSEELTGELFF. The CDR3 DNA reads as TGTGCCAGCAGCGAGGAATTGACCGGGGAGCTGTTTTTT.